The 25 T cell receptor beta chains below come from one sample, sequenced in a study of CD8+ T cells in alopecia areata. Investigators isolated RNA and reverse transcribed it into cDNA to act as the sequencing template. Data came from immunoSEQ multiplex PCR; TCRdb stores just in-frame clones and leaves some out. The sample contains some 120,000 clones, none occurring once; about 19% lies in the top ten. Sequencing was done on a sample of lesional skin. The receptors were gathered from a C3H/HeJ mouse with alopecia areata. The strain is characterized by the MHC haplotype H2-k.

This clone has ten or more counts. Any gene name here is a mouse gene name. The CDR3 goes on 4 residues after the read ends, and that part is filled in from the germline J gene. The V gene is TRBV13-3, the J gene TRBJ2-1; D is unclear. V lost 6 bases and J lost 5, with 12 bases in between. The CDR3 has 13 amino acids. CDR1 and CDR2 from the germline V gene are NNHDY and SYVADS. CDR3 amino acids: CASTLALNAEQFF. The DNA read from the CDR3 is TGTGCCAGCACTCTGGCCCTAAATGCT.

A note on this clone: All gene names here are mouse names. The CDR3 end falls 4 residues outside the read, so it is completed with the germline J gene. The V call is TRBV14, the J call TRBJ2-4, with 10 bases that match TRBD2. Looked up from germline, CDR1 is SGHDT and CDR2 is FRDEAV. This CDR3 has 14 residues. The covered CDR3 bases are TGTGCCAGCAGGCTGGGGGGGCTAGGGAAC. Translation gives CASRLGGLGN. The full CDR3 protein is CASRLGGLGNTLYF.

This clone showed up many times. Here the gene names and germline are mouse. Read sequence stops 4 residues before the CDR3 end, and the germline J gene provides the missing end. This chain joins TRBV13-2 and TRBJ2-7; 10 nucleotides agree with TRBD1. The CDR3 loop spans 14 amino acids. The V gene's germline CDR1 is NNHNN and CDR2 SYGAGS (reference sequence). The sequenced CDR3 bases are TGTGCCAGCGGTGACGACAGGGGGCGGGAT. It specifies CASGDDRGRD. The full CDR3 protein reads CASGDDRGRDEQYF.

On this clone: Mouse names are used for the genes. The CDR3 end is not reached by the read, which stops 4 residues before it; the germline J gene fills it in. The chain couples TRBV31 to TRBJ2-1, with 8 bases aligning to TRBD1. The CDR3 extends over 13 amino acids. Germline CDR1 and CDR2: GKSSPN and SITVG. CDR3 amino acids: CAWRQGARAEQFF. The CDR3 bases that were read are TGTGCCTGGAGGCAGGGGGCGCGAGCT.

Regarding this clone: At residue 12, the TCRdb protein departs from the DNA translation, so the protein shown here was derived from the DNA itself. Mouse gene names apply. The read terminates 3 residues before the CDR3 end, so the remaining end is supplied by the germline J gene. The J gene is TRBJ1-6, the V gene TRBV31; 7 bases are shared with TRBD1. TRBJ1-6 falls under the ORF class, with uncertain function. The CDR3 covers 15 residues. The V gene's germline CDR1 is GKSSPN and CDR2 SITVG. After removal of 0 bases from V and 5 bases from J, the junction contained 4 bases not matched to a gene. CDR3 in amino acids: CAWSLGTEHNSPLYF. CDR3 DNA (partial): TGTGCCTGGAGTCTAGGGACAGAACATAATTCGCCC.

Only a few counts were recorded for this clone. The germline and genes are mouse ones. The read halts 4 residues ahead of the CDR3 end, with the missing end drawn from the germline J gene. V usage is TRBV1 and J usage is TRBJ2-1, with 7 positions matching TRBD2. Trimming took 0 bases from V and 6 from J; bases not matched to a gene: 8. Germline V gene data show CDR1 as NSQYPW and CDR2 as LRSPGD (reference sequence). This CDR3 contains 16 residues. CDR3 DNA (partial): TGCACCTGCAGTGCAGATTCCGGGGGGGAGGTTGCT. This encodes CTCSADSGGEVA. The whole CDR3 protein is CTCSADSGGEVAEQFF.

On this clone itself: Genes and germline come from the mouse. From the germline J gene comes the end of the CDR3, since the read stops 4 residues before it. The V call is TRBV13-3, the J call TRBJ2-5; D is possibly TRBD1 (6 bases). The germline CDR1 and CDR2 sequences are NNHDY and SYVADS. CDR3 length equals 14 residues. The CDR3 is CASSEIRDKDTQYF. The part of the CDR3 DNA that was read is TGTGCCAGCAGTGAGATCCGGGACAAAGAC.

As to this clone: The protein TCRdb lists differs from the translation of the DNA at residue 11; the protein given here is translated from the DNA itself. These gene names are mouse names. The read stops 3 residues short of the end of the CDR3; the missing end is completed from the germline J gene. The V gene is TRBV13-3, the J gene TRBJ1-6; TRBD1 is a possible D gene (5 bases). TRBJ1-6 is classed as an ORF, of uncertain function. Deletions cut 5 bases from V and 7 bases from J, with 13 bases between. The CDR3 sequence is 14 residues long. Germline CDR1 is NNHDY and CDR2 is SYVADS. The sequenced part of the CDR3 DNA is TGTGCCAGCAGCCCCGAAGGGGAGAATTCGCCC. It codes for CASSPEGENSP. The CDR3 in its entirety is CASSPEGENSPLYF.

This clone was observed a few times. Gene names refer to mouse genes. The read terminates 4 residues before the CDR3 end, so the remaining end is supplied by the germline J gene. The chain employs TRBV13-1 and TRBJ1-2; a possible D gene is TRBD1 (6 bases). Germline values: CDR1 NSHNY, CDR2 SYGAGN. CDR3 length: 11 amino acids. Here the CDR3 reads CASSTGNDYTF. CDR3 DNA, as far as it was read: TGTGCCAGCTCCACAGGGAAC.

Worth noting for this clone: Mouse germline and gene names are used. CDR3 bases read: TGTGCCAGCAGTGGCGTCCCGGGACAGGGAAACACCGGG. The encoded protein is CASSGVPGQGNTG. The CDR3 reads in full as CASSGVPGQGNTGQLYF. The V gene is TRBV13-1, the J gene TRBJ2-2; 9 bases agree with TRBD1. The CDR3 extends 4 residues past the end of the read, so its final part is completed from the germline J gene. The CDR3 is 17 residues long. The ends lost 3 bases at V and 1 base at J; junction bases unmatched: 7. Germline-derived CDR1 and CDR2 are NSHNY and SYGAGN.

This clone was observed a few times. Each gene name is a mouse one. Read data end 4 residues before the CDR3 end; the end is taken from the germline J gene. J is TRBJ2-3 and V is TRBV13-3, with 10 bases identical to TRBD2. The junction had 6 bases not matched to a gene; V was cut back by 6 bases and J by 2 bases. The CDR3 is 15 residues long. CDR1 and CDR2 from the germline V gene are NNHDY and SYVADS. The CDR3 bases that were read are TGTGCCAGCATCCTGGGGGGGCGCGATGCAGAA. Its translation: CASILGGRDAE. The full-length CDR3 reads as CASILGGRDAETLYF.

This clone was counted a few times. The genes and germline here are from mouse. Additional DNA sequences in this sample encode the identical CDR3. CDR3 amino acids: CASSDSRGANSDYTF. The sequenced CDR3 bases are TGTGCCAGCAGTGATTCCAGGGGTGCAAACTCC. The chain is built from TRBV13-3 and TRBJ1-2; D may be TRBD1 (6 bases). The missing CDR3 end, 4 residues past where the read stops, is filled in from the germline J gene. V was clipped by 1 base and J by 0 bases, with 10 bases between them. Germline CDR1 NNHDY, CDR2 SYVADS. The CDR3 has 15 residues.

This clone came up a few times. Gene names refer to mouse genes. The CDR3 end is not reached by the read, which stops 4 residues before it; the germline J gene fills it in. This chain links TRBV13-2 with TRBJ1-4; D is perhaps TRBD1 (5 bases). This CDR3 is 16 amino acids long. CDR1 is NNHNN and CDR2 is SYGAGS in the germline V gene (reference sequence). The germline V and J ends were trimmed by 0 bases and 0 bases, with 9 bases remaining between them. CDR3 amino acids: CASGDARTISNERLFF. The sequenced part of the CDR3 DNA is TGTGCCAGCGGTGATGCAAGGACAATTTCCAACGAA.

This clone has more than one count but fewer than ten. The genes and germline here are from mouse. The covered CDR3 bases are TGTGCCAGCAGTACCGGGACAGGGAACGCT. It encodes CASSTGTGNA. The entire CDR3 sequence reads CASSTGTGNAEQFF. This chain uses TRBV13-3 with TRBJ2-1, with 9 bases lining up with TRBD1. Read sequence stops 4 residues before the CDR3 end, and the germline J gene provides the missing end. Per the germline V gene, CDR1 is NNHDY and CDR2 is SYVADS. The length of the CDR3 is 14 residues.

This clone was picked up a small number of times. The listed genes are named as in mouse. The read comes to an end 4 residues before the CDR3 does, leaving the germline J gene to fill in the end. This chain uses TRBV13-3 with TRBJ1-4, with 8 bases lining up with TRBD1. Germline V gene data show CDR1 as NNHDY and CDR2 as SYVADS. V lost 6 bases, J lost 3 bases, and 4 bases stayed unmatched. CDR3 length equals 14 residues. The CDR3: CASTTGGPNERLFF. CDR3 DNA (partial): TGTGCCAGCACAACAGGGGGACCCAACGAA.

This clone was counted only a few times. The protein in this entry is translated from the DNA; at residue 14 it differs from the protein listed in TCRdb. Gene and germline names: mouse. The observed sequence ends 3 residues before the CDR3 terminus, with the missing tail filled in from the germline J gene. V is TRBV13-3 and J is TRBJ1-3; 12 nucleotides match TRBD1. Losses at the gene ends were 5 bases for V and 0 bases for J; bases not matched to a gene: 6. This CDR3 has 17 residues. Germline CDR1 reads NNHDY; CDR2 reads SYVADS. CDR3 sequence: CASRGRDRGPSGNTLYF. The sequenced part of the CDR3 DNA is TGTGCCAGCAGGGGTCGGGACAGGGGGCCTTCTGGAAATACG.

Remarks on this clone: Gene labels here are mouse ones. The CDR3 end is not reached by the read, which stops 4 residues before it; the germline J gene fills it in. This sequence joins TRBV19 and TRBJ1-4, with 7 bases lining up with TRBD1. The CDR3 is made up of 15 amino acids. Germline CDR1 is FNHDT and CDR2 is SITEND (reference sequence). Trimming removed 4 bases from V and 3 bases from J; junction bases left unmatched: 6. The sequenced part of the CDR3 DNA is TGTGCCAGCAGTCCACGGGACAGCACCAACGAA. Its protein is CASSPRDSTNE. The full CDR3 sequence reads CASSPRDSTNERLFF.

The sample holds a few counts of this clone. Any gene name here is a mouse gene name. The read ends 4 residues early relative to the CDR3; the germline J gene fills the gap. V usage is TRBV31 and J usage is TRBJ2-3; the match to TRBD2 covers 8 bases. Germline-derived CDR1 and CDR2 are GKSSPN and SITVG. V lost 0 bases and J lost 0; bases outside the gene matches: 5. The CDR3 runs 16 residues. CDR3 residues: CAWSLLGGVSAETLYF. The sequenced part of the CDR3 DNA is TGTGCCTGGAGTCTTCTGGGGGGCGTTAGTGCAGAA. Variable domain in full (rest from reference TRBV31 and TRBJ2-3): AQTIHQWPVAEIKAVGSPLSLGCTIKGKSSPNLYWYWQATGGTLQQLFYSITVGQVESVVQLNLSASRPKDDQFILSTEKLLLSHSGFYLCAWSLLGGVSAETLYFGSGTRLTVL.

The sample holds a few counts of this clone. Genes and germline come from the mouse. Sequencing ends 4 residues short of the CDR3 end; the germline J gene provides the rest. The V and J genes are TRBV16 and TRBJ2-3; 12 bases align to TRBD2. V was pared by 4 bases and J by 0 bases, with 5 bases of the junction left unmatched. Germline CDR1 SGHSA, CDR2 FRNQAP. The CDR3 extends over 17 amino acids. Partial CDR3 DNA: TGTGCAAGCAGCTGGGACTGGGGGGTGACTAGTGCAGAA. Translating gives CASSWDWGVTSAE. In full, the CDR3 reads CASSWDWGVTSAETLYF.

Concerning this clone itself: Gene names and germline match the mouse. The read stops 4 residues short of the end of the CDR3; the missing end is completed from the germline J gene. Additional DNA sequences in this sample encode the identical CDR3. The chain employs TRBV17 and TRBJ2-1; 11 positions agree with TRBD2. Losses at the gene ends were 5 bases for V and 1 base for J; bases not matched to a gene: 1. Germline V gives CDR1 MNHDT, CDR2 YYDKIL. The CDR3 length is 15 residues. The sequenced part of the CDR3 DNA is TGTGCTAGCAGTGGGACTGGGGGAAACTATGCT. This gives the protein CASSGTGGNYA. The full CDR3 protein is CASSGTGGNYAEQFF.

This clone was picked up many times. Genes and germline come from the mouse. Read data end 4 residues before the CDR3 end; the end is taken from the germline J gene. The chain recombines TRBV13-3 with TRBJ1-2; 8 bases match TRBD1. Germline CDR1 NNHDY, CDR2 SYVADS. The CDR3 extends over 14 amino acids. Partial CDR3 DNA: TGTGCCAGCAGTGATGGGACAGGGTTTCCC. Residues: CASSDGTGFP. The whole CDR3 is CASSDGTGFPDYTF.

This clone appeared a few times. Mouse gene names and germline throughout. The read finishes 4 residues shy of the CDR3 end, and the germline J gene is used to complete it. V and J are TRBV12-2 and TRBJ2-5, with a tentative D call TRBD1 (6 bases). The CDR3 length is 16 residues. From germline, CDR1 is SGHLS and CDR2 HYDKME. The sequenced part of the CDR3 DNA is TGTGCCAGCTCTCTCGACCCGGGACACCTCCAGGAC. Translation gives CASSLDPGHLQD. The CDR3 as a whole reads CASSLDPGHLQDTQYF.

Worth noting for this clone: Gene names are the mouse ones. The covered CDR3 bases are TGTGCCAGCAGTGCCACAGGGTCCCAAGAC. It codes for CASSATGSQD. The CDR3 in its entirety is CASSATGSQDTQYF. The chain has TRBV13-3 and TRBJ2-5; D may be TRBD1 (6 bases). The read ends 4 residues before the CDR3 terminus; that terminus is restored from the germline J gene. Trimming took 3 bases from V and 2 from J, leaving 10 bases between them. This CDR3 contains 14 residues. CDR1 NNHDY and CDR2 SYVADS come from the germline V gene.

Notes on this clone: Genes and germline come from the mouse. The missing CDR3 end, 4 residues past where the read stops, is filled in from the germline J gene. The rearrangement joins TRBV19 to TRBJ1-4, with 9 bases that match TRBD1. Germline V gene lookup returns CDR1 FNHDT and CDR2 SITEND (reference sequence). After removal of 4 bases from V and 0 bases from J, the junction contained 4 bases not matched to a gene. This CDR3 comprises 16 residues. CDR3 DNA, as far as it was read: TGTGCCAGCAGTTTACAGGGGGCGCTTTCCAACGAA. It specifies CASSLQGALSNE. The full CDR3 sequence reads CASSLQGALSNERLFF.

This clone was seen a handful of times. Gene and germline names: mouse. The CDR3 spells CASSRWDRGSETLYF. The DNA read from the CDR3 is TGTGCTAGCAGTAGATGGGACAGGGGGTCAGAA. The chain has TRBV17 and TRBJ2-3; 11 positions agree with TRBD1. The CDR3 end lies 4 residues beyond the end of the read and is filled in from the germline J gene. Trimming removed 2 bases from V and 4 bases from J; junction bases left unmatched: 2. The CDR3 sequence is 15 residues long. Germline values: CDR1 MNHDT, CDR2 YYDKIL.